This T cell receptor (beta chain) is from a study of T-cell reconstitution after alpha-beta-depleted transplantation in children. The study, taken as a whole, reports: Some patients showed high day-60 TCRbeta diversity, which derived from surviving recipient T cells and thymic progenitors. Newly produced T cells mostly accounted for T-cell counts and diversity one year post-transplant. The study reportedly traced alpha-beta T cells about two months after transplant to several hundred expanded graft clones.

A library of TCRbeta sequences, prepared with unique molecular identifiers, was generated. TCRdb reprocessed the PCR reads via MiXCR and lists one record per CDR3 protein. The sample includes 90,000 to 100,000 distinct CDR3 sequences, about a quarter of them seen just once. This CDR3 has 13 amino acids. The J segment lost 3 bases and the V segment lost 2 bases, leaving 2 bases of the junction unmatched. Germline lookup yields CDR1 SGHRS and CDR2 YFSETQ. A remark on this clonotype: The antigen is undetermined.

The TCR was taken from a boy between 2 and 10 years old with acute lymphoblastic leukemia, due to receive a stem cell transplant. The starting material was PBMCs, obtained before TCRalphabeta/CD19-depleted stem cell transplant. The chain joins TRBV5-1 to TRBJ2-7, with 7 nucleotides matching TRBD1. The CDR3 DNA sequence: TGCGCCAGCAGCTTCGGGGACAGCTACGAGCAGTACTTC. Amino acid sequence: CASSFGDSYEQYF.